This T cell receptor beta chain was obtained from a study of blood T cells in healthy people across ages. Regarding the study as a whole: Possibly confounding the expanded clonotype changes was the fact that donor CMV status was unknown. Naive CD4+ cell counts and diversity both ran higher in long-lived than in aged donors.

A second PCR, run for roughly 6 to 11 cycles, used a sample-barcoded 5' primer plus a J-beta primer mix. TCRdb reanalysed the 5' RACE reads using MiXCR and keeps one entry per CDR3 protein. The sample holds fewer than 900,000 distinct CDR3 sequences; 45% to 50% are singletons and the top ten take around a third. Concerning this clonotype itself: As yet, its antigen is unknown.

The CDR3 covers 14 residues. CDR1 and CDR2 (germline): KGHSH, LQKENI. Trimming removed 3 bases from V and 4 bases from J; junction bases left unmatched: 6. J is TRBJ2-7 and V is TRBV18, with 7 nucleotides matching TRBD1. What was sequenced was blood. This receptor was obtained from a woman in her sixties or seventies in good health. CDR3 region: CASSPQTGKYEQYF. CDR3 DNA: TGTGCCAGCTCACCCCAGACAGGGAAGTACGAGCAGTACTTC.